Sequencing of this T cell receptor beta chain was carried out in a study of T cell changes during pregnancy in multiple sclerosis. The V segment lost 11 bases and the J segment 1 base; nucleotides outside the gene matches: 5. CDR3 length: 14 residues. The germline CDR1 and CDR2 sequences are MNHNS and SASEGT. Measured with immunoSEQ multiplex PCR; TCRdb has only the in-frame clones, and not every one. Among 50,000 or so clones listed, more than 80% were seen once. The sequence came from a female donor with multiple sclerosis, enrolled in a pregnancy study. The V and J genes are TRBV6-1 and TRBJ2-7; 13 nucleotides align to TRBD2. The sample was CD4+ T cells from peripheral blood mononuclear cells, taken before pregnancy. CDR3 sequence reads: CACTLAGGSYEQYF. The CDR3 nucleotides are TGTGCCTGTACACTAGCGGGAGGGTCCTACGAGCAGTACTTC.